Described below is a single T cell receptor beta chain sequence and its context. A read error may produce the germline difference seen at one junction end. From the RT-PCR reads, TCRdb called clonotypes with MiXCR, one entry per CDR3 protein. The sample carries fewer than 800,000 distinct CDR3 sequences, 13% to 15% recorded once. This CDR3 has 15 amino acids. Per germline, CDR1 SGHVS and CDR2 FQNEAQ. The material sequenced was memory CD4+ T cells from blood. The sequence was collected from a female donor in good health, serving as a healthy control. The chain uses TRBV7-8 and TRBJ2-5, with 8 bases identical to TRBD1. The CDR3 here is CACSFGTTGGETQYF. CDR3 DNA: TGTGCCTGCAGCTTTGGGACCACAGGGGGAGAGACCCAGTACTTC. The full variable domain, in which reference TRBV7-8 and TRBJ2-5 provide the parts outside the CDR3, is GAGVSQSPRYKVAKRGQDVALRCDPISGHVSLFWYQQALGQGPEFLTYFQNEAQLDKSGLPSDRFFAERPEGSVSTLKIQRTQQEDSAVYLCACSFGTTGGETQYFGPGTRLLVL.